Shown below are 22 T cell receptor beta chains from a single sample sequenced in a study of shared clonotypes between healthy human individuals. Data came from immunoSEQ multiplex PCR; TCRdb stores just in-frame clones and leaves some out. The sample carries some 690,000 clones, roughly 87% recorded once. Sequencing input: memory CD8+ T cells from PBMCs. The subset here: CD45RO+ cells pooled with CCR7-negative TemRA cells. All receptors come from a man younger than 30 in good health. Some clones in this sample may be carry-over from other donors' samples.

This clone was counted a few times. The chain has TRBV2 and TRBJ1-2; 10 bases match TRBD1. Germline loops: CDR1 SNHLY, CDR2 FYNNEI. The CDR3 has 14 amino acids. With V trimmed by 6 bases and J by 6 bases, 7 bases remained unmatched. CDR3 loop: CASRTTGGLDGYTF. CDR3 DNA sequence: TGTGCCAGCAGGACGACAGGGGGCCTCGATGGCTACACCTTC.

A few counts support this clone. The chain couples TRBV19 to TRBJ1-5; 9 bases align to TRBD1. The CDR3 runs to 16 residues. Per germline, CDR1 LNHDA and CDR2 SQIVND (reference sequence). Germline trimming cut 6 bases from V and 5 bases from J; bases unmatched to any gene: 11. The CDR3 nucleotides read TGTGCCAGTAGCCCGATTGACAGGGGGGACTATCAGCCCCAGCATTTT. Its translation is CASSPIDRGDYQPQHF. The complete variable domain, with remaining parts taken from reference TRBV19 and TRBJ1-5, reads DGGITQSPKYLFRKEGQNVTLSCEQNLNHDAMYWYRQDPGQGLRLIYYSQIVNDFQKGDIAEGYSVSREKKESFPLTVTSAQKNPTAFYLCASSPIDRGDYQPQHFGDGTRLSIL.

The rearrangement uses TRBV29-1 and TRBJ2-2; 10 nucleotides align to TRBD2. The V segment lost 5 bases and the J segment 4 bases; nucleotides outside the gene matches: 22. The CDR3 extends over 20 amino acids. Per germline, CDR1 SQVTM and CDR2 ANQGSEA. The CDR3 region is CSVSSDRYGSGRSSTGELFF. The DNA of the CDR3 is TGCAGCGTTTCCTCGGACCGATATGGTAGCGGGAGGTCTAGCACCGGGGAGCTGTTTTTT.

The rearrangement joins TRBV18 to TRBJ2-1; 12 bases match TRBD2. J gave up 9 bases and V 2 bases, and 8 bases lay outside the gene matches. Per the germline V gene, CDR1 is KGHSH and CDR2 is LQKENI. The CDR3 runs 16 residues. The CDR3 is CASSPSRTSGISEQFF. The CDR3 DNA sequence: TGTGCCAGCTCACCATCTAGGACTAGCGGGATAAGTGAGCAGTTCTTC.

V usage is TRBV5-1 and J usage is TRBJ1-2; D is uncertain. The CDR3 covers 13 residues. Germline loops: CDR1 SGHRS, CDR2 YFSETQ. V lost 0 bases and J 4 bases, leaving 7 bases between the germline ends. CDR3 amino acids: CASSLGDPYGYTF. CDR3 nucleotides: TGCGCCAGCAGCTTGGGAGATCCCTATGGCTACACCTTC.

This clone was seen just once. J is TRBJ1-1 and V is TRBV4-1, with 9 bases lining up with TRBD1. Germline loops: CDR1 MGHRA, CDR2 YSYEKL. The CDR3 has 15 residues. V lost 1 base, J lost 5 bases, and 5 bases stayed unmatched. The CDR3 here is CASSQAGTGFTEAFF. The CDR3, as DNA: TGCGCCAGCAGCCAAGCCGGGACAGGGTTTACTGAAGCTTTCTTT.

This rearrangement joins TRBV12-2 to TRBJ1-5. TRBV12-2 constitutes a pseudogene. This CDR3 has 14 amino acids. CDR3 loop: CASRFRPRGQPQHF. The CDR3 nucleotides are TGTGCAAGTCGCTTCCGGCCCCGGGGTCAGCCCCAGCATTTT.

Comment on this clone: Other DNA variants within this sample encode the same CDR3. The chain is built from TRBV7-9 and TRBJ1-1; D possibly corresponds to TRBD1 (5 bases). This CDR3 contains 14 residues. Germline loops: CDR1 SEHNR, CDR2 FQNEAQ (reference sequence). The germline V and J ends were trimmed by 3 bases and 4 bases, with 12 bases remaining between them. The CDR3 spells CASSLTGAGTEAFF. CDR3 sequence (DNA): TGTGCCAGCAGCTTGACCGGGGCAGGCACTGAAGCTTTCTTT.

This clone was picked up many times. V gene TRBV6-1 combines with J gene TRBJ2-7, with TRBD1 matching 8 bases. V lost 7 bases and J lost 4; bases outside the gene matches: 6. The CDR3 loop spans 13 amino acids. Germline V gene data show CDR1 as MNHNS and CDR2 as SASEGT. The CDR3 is CASTGTGLYEQYF. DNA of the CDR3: TGTGCCAGCACCGGGACAGGACTGTACGAGCAGTACTTC.

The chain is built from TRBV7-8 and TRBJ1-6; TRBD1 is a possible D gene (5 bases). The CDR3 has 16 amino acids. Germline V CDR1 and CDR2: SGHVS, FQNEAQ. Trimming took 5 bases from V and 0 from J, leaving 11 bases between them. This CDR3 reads CASSLKGSSYNSPLHF. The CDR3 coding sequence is TGTGCCAGCAGCCTAAAGGGGAGCTCCTATAATTCACCCCTCCACTTT.

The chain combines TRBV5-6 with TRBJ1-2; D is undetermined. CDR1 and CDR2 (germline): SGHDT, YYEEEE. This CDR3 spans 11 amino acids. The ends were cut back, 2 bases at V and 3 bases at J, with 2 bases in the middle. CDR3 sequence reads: CASSFHYGYTF. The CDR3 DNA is TGTGCCAGCAGCTTCCACTATGGCTACACCTTC.

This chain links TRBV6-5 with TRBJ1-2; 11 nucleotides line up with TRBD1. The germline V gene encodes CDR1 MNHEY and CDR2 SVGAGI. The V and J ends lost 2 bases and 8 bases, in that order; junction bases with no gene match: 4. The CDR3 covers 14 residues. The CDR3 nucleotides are TGTGCCAGCAGTTACCGGGGACAGGGGGAGGGCTACACCTTC. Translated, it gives CASSYRGQGEGYTF.

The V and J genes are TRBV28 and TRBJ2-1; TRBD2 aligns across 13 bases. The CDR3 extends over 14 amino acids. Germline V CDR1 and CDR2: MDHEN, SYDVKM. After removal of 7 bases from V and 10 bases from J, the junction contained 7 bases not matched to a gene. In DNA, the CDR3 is TGTGCCAGCACCTGGACTAGCGGGAGCGAGGAGCAGTTCTTC. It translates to CASTWTSGSEEQFF.

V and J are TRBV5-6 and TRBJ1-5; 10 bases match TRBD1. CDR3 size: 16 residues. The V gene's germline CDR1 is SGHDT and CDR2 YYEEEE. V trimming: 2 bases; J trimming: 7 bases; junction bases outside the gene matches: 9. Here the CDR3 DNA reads TGTGCCAGCAGCTTAGCCAGACAGGGGGCCTGGCAGCCCCAGCATTTT. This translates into CASSLARQGAWQPQHF.

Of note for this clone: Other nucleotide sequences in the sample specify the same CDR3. In nucleotides, the CDR3 is TGTGCCAGTAGTATTGGATCCGGGGAGCTGTTTTTT. As protein: CASSIGSGELFF. This rearrangement joins TRBV19 to TRBJ2-2; unclear D gene. V lost 3 bases to trimming and J lost 6 bases, with 5 bases between them. Germline V gene lookup returns CDR1 LNHDA and CDR2 SQIVND (reference sequence). CDR3 length equals 12 residues.

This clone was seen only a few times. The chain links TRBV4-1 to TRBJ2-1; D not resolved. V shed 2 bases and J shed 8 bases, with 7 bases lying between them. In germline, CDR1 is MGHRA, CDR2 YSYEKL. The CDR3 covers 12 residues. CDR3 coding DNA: TGCGCCAGCAGCCAATCTTCCGATGAGCAGTTCTTC. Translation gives CASSQSSDEQFF.

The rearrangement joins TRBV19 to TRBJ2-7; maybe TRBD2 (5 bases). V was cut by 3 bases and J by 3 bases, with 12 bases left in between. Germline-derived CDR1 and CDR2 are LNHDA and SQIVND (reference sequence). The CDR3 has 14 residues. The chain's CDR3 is CASSITSGDYEQYF. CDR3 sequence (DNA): TGTGCCAGTAGTATTACTTCCGGGGACTACGAGCAGTACTTC.

CDR3 loop: CASTPWDTSGGTDTQYF. The CDR3 region has the DNA TGTGCCAGTACCCCCTGGGATACTAGCGGGGGCACAGATACGCAGTATTTT. This chain uses TRBV19 with TRBJ2-3; 10 bases match TRBD2. Germline CDR1 reads LNHDA; CDR2 reads SQIVND (reference sequence). The CDR3 length is 17 residues. V dropped 7 bases and J dropped 1; count of bases not matched to a gene: 11.

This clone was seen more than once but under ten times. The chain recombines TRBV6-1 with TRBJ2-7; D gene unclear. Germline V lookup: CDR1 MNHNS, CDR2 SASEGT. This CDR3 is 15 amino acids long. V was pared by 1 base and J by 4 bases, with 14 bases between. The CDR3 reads CASSEGLGTEYEQYF. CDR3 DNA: TGTGCCAGCAGTGAAGGTTTGGGTACGGAATACGAGCAGTACTTC.

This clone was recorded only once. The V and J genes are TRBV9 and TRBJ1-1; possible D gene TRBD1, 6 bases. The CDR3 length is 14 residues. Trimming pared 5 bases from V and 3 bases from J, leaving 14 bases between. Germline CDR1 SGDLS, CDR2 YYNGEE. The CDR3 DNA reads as TGTGCCAGCAGATCGTTGGGGGCTTACACTGAAGCTTTCTTT. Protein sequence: CASRSLGAYTEAFF.

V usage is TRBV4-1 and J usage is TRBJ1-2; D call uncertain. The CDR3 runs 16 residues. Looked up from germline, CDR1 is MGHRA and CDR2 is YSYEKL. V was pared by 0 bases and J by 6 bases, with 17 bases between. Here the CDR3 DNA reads TGCGCCAGCAGCCAAGACATCCTAACTGGGTCGGATGGCTACACCTTC. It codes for CASSQDILTGSDGYTF.

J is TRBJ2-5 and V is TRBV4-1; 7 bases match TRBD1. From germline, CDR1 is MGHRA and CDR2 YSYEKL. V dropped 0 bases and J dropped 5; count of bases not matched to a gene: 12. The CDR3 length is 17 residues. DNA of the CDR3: TGCGCCAGCAGCCAAGAAGCCCCAGGGGGTAGAGTGGAGACCCAGTACTTC. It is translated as CASSQEAPGGRVETQYF.